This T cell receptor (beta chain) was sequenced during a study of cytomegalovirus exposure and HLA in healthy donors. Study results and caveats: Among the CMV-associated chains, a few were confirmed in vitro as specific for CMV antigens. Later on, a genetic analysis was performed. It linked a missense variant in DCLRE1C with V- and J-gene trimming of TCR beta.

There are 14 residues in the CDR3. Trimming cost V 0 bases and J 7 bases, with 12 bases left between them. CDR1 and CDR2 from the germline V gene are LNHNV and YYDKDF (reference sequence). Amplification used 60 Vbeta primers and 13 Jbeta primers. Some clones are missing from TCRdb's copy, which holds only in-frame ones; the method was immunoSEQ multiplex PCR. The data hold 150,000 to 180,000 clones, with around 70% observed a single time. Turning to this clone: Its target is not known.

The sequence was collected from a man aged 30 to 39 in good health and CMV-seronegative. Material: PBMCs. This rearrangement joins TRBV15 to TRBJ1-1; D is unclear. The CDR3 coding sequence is TGTGCCACCAGCAGAGATTTGGCAGGAAGTGAAGCTTTCTTT. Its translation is CATSRDLAGSEAFF.